Each of the 17 T cell receptor beta chains below was sequenced from the same sample in a study of blood T cell repertoires in COVID-19. Sequencing used immunoSEQ multiplex PCR; TCRdb keeps in-frame clones, though not all of them. The sample lists 150,000 to 200,000 clones; around 82% were seen once. Sequencing was done on a sample of PBMCs or T cells enriched from blood (not recorded which). Receptors originate from a man between 40 and 49 years old who had recovered from COVID-19.

The V call is TRBV7-9, the J call TRBJ1-1; D may be TRBD1 (6 bases). The CDR3 has 16 amino acids. The V gene lost 5 bases and the J gene lost 3 bases, with 19 bases spanning the gap. The germline V gene encodes CDR1 SEHNR and CDR2 FQNEAQ (reference sequence). The CDR3 DNA reads TGTGCCAGCAGCCCGCTGAGGGGGAGAAGGGACACTGAAGCTTTCTTT. Translating it yields CASSPLRGRRDTEAFF.

The V gene is TRBV12-5, the J gene TRBJ1-5, with D tentatively TRBD1 (5 bases). CDR1 is LGHNT and CDR2 is FRNRAP in the germline V gene. This CDR3 contains 13 residues. V lost 6 bases to trimming and J lost 4 bases, with 10 bases between them. This CDR3 reads CASGWGGNQPQHF. CDR3 bases: TGTGCTAGTGGCTGGGGGGGGAATCAGCCCCAGCATTTT.

The V gene is TRBV29-1, the J gene TRBJ2-5; 13 bases match TRBD2. V trimming: 4 bases; J trimming: 7 bases; junction bases outside the gene matches: 12. The V gene's germline CDR1 is SQVTM and CDR2 ANQGSEA. The CDR3 spans 16 residues. The CDR3: CSVVPGLAGRGGTQYF. DNA of the CDR3: TGCAGCGTTGTCCCGGGACTAGCGGGGAGGGGGGGGACCCAGTACTTC.

The chain is built from TRBV12-3 or TRBV12-4 and TRBJ1-2; possibly TRBD1 for D (6 bases). There are 12 residues in the CDR3. V was clipped by 10 bases and J by 7 bases, with 16 bases between them. DNA for the CDR3: TGTGCCACCAATCGGGGGGCGGCTGGCTACACCTTC. This codes for CATNRGAAGYTF.

This rearrangement joins TRBV12-3 or TRBV12-4 to TRBJ1-2; tentative D call: TRBD1 (6 bases). V shed 9 bases and J shed 4 bases, with 15 bases lying between them. The CDR3 has 13 amino acids. CDR3 protein: CASKGGGFYGYTF. CDR3 sequence (DNA): TGTGCCAGTAAAGGGGGAGGGTTCTATGGCTACACCTTC.

The rearrangement joins TRBV2 to TRBJ2-3; the D gene is possibly TRBD1 (6 bases). CDR3 size: 13 residues. Between the trimmed V and J ends, which lost 6 bases and 3 bases, there was a span of 10 bases. Germline assignment: CDR1 SNHLY and CDR2 FYNNEI. This chain's CDR3 is CASRLQGTDTQYF. The CDR3 bases are TGTGCCAGCAGATTACAGGGTACAGATACGCAGTATTTT.

Only one count was recorded for this clone. This chain links TRBV3-1 (or the pseudogene TRBV3-2) with TRBJ2-2; no firm D call. The CDR3 contains 15 residues. V was clipped by 4 bases and J by 0 bases, with 9 bases between them. Per the germline V gene, CDR1 is LGHDT and CDR2 is YNNKEL (reference sequence). CDR3 bases: TGTGCCAGCAGCCCTCCTACCTCGAACACCGGGGAGCTGTTTTTT. It specifies CASSPPTSNTGELFF.

CDR3 protein: CSVELRQGAYEQYF. The CDR3 DNA is TGCAGCGTTGAATTGAGACAGGGGGCCTACGAGCAGTACTTC. The chain recombines TRBV29-1 with TRBJ2-7; 9 bases are a match to TRBD1. Per germline, CDR1 SQVTM and CDR2 ANQGSEA. V dropped 2 bases and J dropped 2; count of bases not matched to a gene: 4. The CDR3 runs 14 residues.

As to this clone: Other DNA sequences in this sample translate to the same CDR3. The chain is built from TRBV3-1 (or the pseudogene TRBV3-2) and TRBJ1-5; no clear D gene. Germline V CDR1 and CDR2: LGHDT, YNNKEL (reference sequence). The V end was cut by 1 base, the J end by 1 base, with 8 bases between. The CDR3 has 15 residues. The chain's CDR3 is CASSQGSGSNQPQHF. For the CDR3, the DNA is TGTGCCAGCAGCCAAGGATCTGGCAGCAATCAGCCCCAGCATTTT.

The V gene is TRBV9, the J gene TRBJ2-7, with 12 nucleotides matching TRBD1. V gave up 2 bases and J gave up 5 bases; unmatched junction bases: 5. The CDR3 contains 15 residues. Germline CDR1 reads SGDLS; CDR2 reads YYNGEE. CDR3 nucleotides: TGTGCCAGCAGCGTGAGGGACAGGGGGCCAAACGAGCAGTACGTC. This encodes CASSVRDRGPNEQYV.

This clone was counted once. The chain employs TRBV6-5 and TRBJ1-2; D ambiguous. Trimming shortened V by 9 bases and J by 4 bases, and 15 bases separated the two germline ends. The CDR3 is 13 amino acids. Germline CDR1 is MNHEY and CDR2 is SVGAGI. CDR3 bases: TGTGCCAGTTACGCAAATTGGCCCTATGGCTACACCTTC. It translates to CASYANWPYGYTF.

The chain uses TRBV7-6 and TRBJ2-5; 8 bases align to TRBD2. V lost 5 bases and J lost 5; bases outside the gene matches: 13. This CDR3 comprises 16 residues. Germline V gene lookup returns CDR1 SGHVS and CDR2 FNYEAQ. The CDR3 sequence is CASSRLGTRSAETQYF. The CDR3 region has the DNA TGTGCCAGCAGCCGCCTCGGGACTAGATCAGCGGAGACCCAGTACTTC.

CDR3 region: CASSPPHGNSGNTIYF. Here the CDR3 DNA reads TGCGCCAGCAGCCCTCCCCACGGGAACTCTGGAAACACCATATATTTT. The V and J genes are TRBV4-1 and TRBJ1-3, with D uncertain. V lost 4 bases to trimming and J lost 0 bases, with 13 bases between them. CDR1 is MGHRA, CDR2 YSYEKL, per germline. The CDR3 consists of 16 residues.

V usage is TRBV7-2 and J usage is TRBJ2-3; TRBD1 matches 7 bases. V trimming: 8 bases; J trimming: 5 bases; junction bases outside the gene matches: 7. This CDR3 spans 13 amino acids. Germline loops: CDR1 SGHTA, CDR2 FQGNSA. The CDR3: CASSDRARDTQYF. The CDR3 bases are TGTGCCAGCTCCGACAGGGCCAGAGATACGCAGTATTTT.

The V gene is TRBV4-2, the J gene TRBJ1-4, with D possibly being TRBD1 (5 bases). CDR3 length: 16 residues. Germline V lookup: CDR1 LGHNA, CDR2 YNFKEQ. Deletions cut 1 base from V and 5 bases from J, with 14 bases between. CDR3 region: CASSQAAGSVNEKLFF. The CDR3 bases are TGTGCCAGCAGCCAAGCGGCAGGGTCCGTGAATGAAAAACTGTTTTTT.

This clone was detected only a few times. This chain links TRBV5-6 with TRBJ1-2, with 7 bases lining up with TRBD1. Germline V lookup: CDR1 SGHDT, CDR2 YYEEEE. Trimming took 0 bases from V and 8 from J; bases not matched to a gene: 10. The CDR3 runs 15 residues. CDR3: CASSLGPGRGQGYTF. DNA of the CDR3: TGTGCCAGCAGCTTGGGGCCCGGGAGGGGGCAGGGCTACACCTTC.

The chain uses TRBV11-3 and TRBJ2-7; 8 bases map to TRBD2. CDR1 and CDR2 (germline): SGHNT, YENEEA. Losses at the gene ends were 4 bases for V and 5 bases for J; bases not matched to a gene: 7. The CDR3 runs 14 residues. This chain's CDR3 is CASSSFGGDDEQYV. In DNA, the CDR3 is TGTGCCAGCAGCTCCTTCGGGGGGGATGACGAGCAGTACGTC.